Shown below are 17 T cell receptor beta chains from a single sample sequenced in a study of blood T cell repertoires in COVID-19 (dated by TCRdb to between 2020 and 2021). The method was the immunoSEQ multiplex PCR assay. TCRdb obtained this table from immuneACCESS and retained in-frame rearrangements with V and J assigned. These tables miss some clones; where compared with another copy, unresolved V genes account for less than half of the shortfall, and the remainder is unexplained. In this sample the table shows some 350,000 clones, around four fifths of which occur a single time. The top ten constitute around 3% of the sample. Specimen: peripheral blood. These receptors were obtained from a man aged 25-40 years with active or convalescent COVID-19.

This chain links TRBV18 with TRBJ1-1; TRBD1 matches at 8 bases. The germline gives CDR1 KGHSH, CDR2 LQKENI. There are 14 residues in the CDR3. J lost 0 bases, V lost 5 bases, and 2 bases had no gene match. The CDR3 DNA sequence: TGTGCCAGCTCAACGGACAGGGTGAACACTGAAGCTTTCTTT. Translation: CASSTDRVNTEAFF. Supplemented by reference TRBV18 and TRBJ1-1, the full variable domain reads NAGVMQNPRHLVRRRGQEARLRCSPMKGHSHVYWYRQLPEEGLKFMVYLQKENIIDESGMPKERFSAEFPKEGPSILRIQQVVRGDSAAYFCASSTDRVNTEAFFGQGTRLTVV.

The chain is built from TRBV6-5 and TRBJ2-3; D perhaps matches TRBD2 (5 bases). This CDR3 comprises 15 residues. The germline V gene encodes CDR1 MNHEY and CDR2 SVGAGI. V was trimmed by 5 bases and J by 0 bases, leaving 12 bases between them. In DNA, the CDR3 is TGTGCCAGCAGTCGGAATAGCGTAAGCACAGATACGCAGTATTTT. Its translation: CASSRNSVSTDTQYF.

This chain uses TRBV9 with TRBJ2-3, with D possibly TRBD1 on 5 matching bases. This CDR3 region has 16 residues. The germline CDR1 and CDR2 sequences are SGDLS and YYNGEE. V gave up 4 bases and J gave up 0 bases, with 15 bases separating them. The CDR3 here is CASSLGPSLSTDTQYF. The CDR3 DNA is TGTGCCAGCAGCTTGGGGCCCTCCCTGAGCACAGATACGCAGTATTTT. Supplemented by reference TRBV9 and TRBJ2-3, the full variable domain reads DSGVTQTPKHLITATGQRVTLRCSPRSGDLSVYWYQQSLDQGLQFLIQYYNGEERAKGNILERFSAQQFPDLHSELNLSSLELGDSALYFCASSLGPSLSTDTQYFGPGTRLTVL.

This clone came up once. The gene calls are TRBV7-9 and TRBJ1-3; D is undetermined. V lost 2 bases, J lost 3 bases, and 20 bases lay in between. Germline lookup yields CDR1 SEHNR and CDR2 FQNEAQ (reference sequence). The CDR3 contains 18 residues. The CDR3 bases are TGTGCCAGCAGCTTAAGAGGAAGAGGAGCGCTTGTTGGAAACACCATATATTTT. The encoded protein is CASSLRGRGALVGNTIYF.

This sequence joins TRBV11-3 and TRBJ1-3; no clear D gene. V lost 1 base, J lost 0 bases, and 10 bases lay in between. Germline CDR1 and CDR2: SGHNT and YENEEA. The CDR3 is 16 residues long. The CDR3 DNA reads TGTGCCAGCAGCTTAGGCTTACAGAGCTCTGGAAACACCATATATTTT. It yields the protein CASSLGLQSSGNTIYF.

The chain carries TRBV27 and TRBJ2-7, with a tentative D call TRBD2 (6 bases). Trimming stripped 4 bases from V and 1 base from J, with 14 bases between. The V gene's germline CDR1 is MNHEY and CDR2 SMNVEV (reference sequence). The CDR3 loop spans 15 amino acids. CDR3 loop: CASSSPVAGSYEQYF. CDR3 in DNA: TGTGCCAGCAGTTCCCCGGTGGCGGGGTCCTACGAGCAGTACTTC.

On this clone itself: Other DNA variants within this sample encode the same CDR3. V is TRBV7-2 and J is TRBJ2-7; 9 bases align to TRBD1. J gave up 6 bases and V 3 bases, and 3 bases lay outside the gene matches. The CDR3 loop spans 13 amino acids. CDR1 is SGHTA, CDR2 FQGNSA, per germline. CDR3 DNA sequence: TGTGCCAGCAGCTTGGGACAGGGAGGCGAGCAGTACTTC. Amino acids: CASSLGQGGEQYF.

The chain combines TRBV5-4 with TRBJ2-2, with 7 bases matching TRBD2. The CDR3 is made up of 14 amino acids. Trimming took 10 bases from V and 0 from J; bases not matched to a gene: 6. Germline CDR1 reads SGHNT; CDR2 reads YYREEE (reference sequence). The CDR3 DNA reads TGTGCCTACATGGGACTAACGAACACCGGGGAGCTGTTTTTT. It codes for CAYMGLTNTGELFF. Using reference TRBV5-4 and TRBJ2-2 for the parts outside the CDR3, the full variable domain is ETGVTQSPTHLIKTRGQQVTLRCSSQSGHNTVSWYQQALGQGPQFIFQYYREEENGRGNFPPRFSGLQFPNYSSELNVNALELDDSALYLCAYMGLTNTGELFFGEGSRLTVL.

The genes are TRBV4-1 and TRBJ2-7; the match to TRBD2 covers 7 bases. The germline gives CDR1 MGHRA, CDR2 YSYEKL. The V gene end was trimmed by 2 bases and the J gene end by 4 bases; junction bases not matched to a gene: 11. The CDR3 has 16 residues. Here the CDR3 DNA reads TGCGCCAGCAGCCAACGCGGGGTGGCGGGAGCTTACGAGCAGTACTTC. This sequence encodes CASSQRGVAGAYEQYF.

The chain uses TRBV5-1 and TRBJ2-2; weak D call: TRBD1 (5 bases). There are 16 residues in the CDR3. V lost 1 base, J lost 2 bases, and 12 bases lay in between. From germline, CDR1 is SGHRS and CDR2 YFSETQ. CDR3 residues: CASSLYPRVNTGELFF. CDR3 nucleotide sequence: TGCGCCAGCAGCTTGTATCCCAGGGTTAACACCGGGGAGCTGTTTTTT. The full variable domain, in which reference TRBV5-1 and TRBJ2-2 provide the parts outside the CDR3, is KAGVTQTPRYLIKTRGQQVTLSCSPISGHRSVSWYQQTPGQGLQFLFEYFSETQRNKGNFPGRFSGRQFSNSRSEMNVSTLELGDSALYLCASSLYPRVNTGELFFGEGSRLTVL.

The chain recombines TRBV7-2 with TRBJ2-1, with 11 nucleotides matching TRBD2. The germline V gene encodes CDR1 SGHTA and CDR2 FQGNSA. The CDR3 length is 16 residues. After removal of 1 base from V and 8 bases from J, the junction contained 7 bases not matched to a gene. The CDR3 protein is CASSLDSGGAPYEQFF. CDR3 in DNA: TGTGCCAGCAGCTTAGATAGCGGGGGGGCTCCCTATGAGCAGTTCTTC. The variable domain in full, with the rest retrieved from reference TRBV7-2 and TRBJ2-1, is GAGVSQSPSNKVTEKGKDVELRCDPISGHTALYWYRQSLGQGLEFLIYFQGNSAPDKSGLPSDRFSAERTGGSVSTLTIQRTQQEDSAVYLCASSLDSGGAPYEQFFGPGTRLTVL.

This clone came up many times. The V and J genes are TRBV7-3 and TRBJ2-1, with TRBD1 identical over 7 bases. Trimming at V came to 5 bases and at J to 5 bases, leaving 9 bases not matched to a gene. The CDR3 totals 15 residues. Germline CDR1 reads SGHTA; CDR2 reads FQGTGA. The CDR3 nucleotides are TGTGCCAGCAGCAGTAGAGGGGGCATAGACAATGAGCAGTTCTTC. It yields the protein CASSSRGGIDNEQFF.

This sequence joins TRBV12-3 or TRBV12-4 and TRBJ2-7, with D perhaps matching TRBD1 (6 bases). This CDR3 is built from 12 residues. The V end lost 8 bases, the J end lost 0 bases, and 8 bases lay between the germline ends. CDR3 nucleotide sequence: TGTGCCAGCGCGGACAGCTCCTACGAGCAGTACTTC. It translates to CASADSSYEQYF.

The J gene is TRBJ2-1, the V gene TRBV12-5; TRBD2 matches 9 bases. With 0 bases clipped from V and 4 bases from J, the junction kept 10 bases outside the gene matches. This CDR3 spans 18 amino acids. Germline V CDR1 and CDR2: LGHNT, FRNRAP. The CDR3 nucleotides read TGTGCTAGTGGTTTGGTACATCAGGGCGGGAGGGGTTACAATGAGCAGTTCTTC. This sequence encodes CASGLVHQGGRGYNEQFF.

The CDR3 nucleotides are TGTGCCAGCAGCATCGGACTAGCGGGGATCCCCTACAATGAGCAGTTCTTC. Amino acids: CASSIGLAGIPYNEQFF. The rearrangement joins TRBV9 to TRBJ2-1; the match to TRBD2 covers 12 bases. The CDR3 contains 17 residues. After removal of 4 bases from V and 2 bases from J, the junction contained 7 bases not matched to a gene. Per germline, CDR1 SGDLS and CDR2 YYNGEE.

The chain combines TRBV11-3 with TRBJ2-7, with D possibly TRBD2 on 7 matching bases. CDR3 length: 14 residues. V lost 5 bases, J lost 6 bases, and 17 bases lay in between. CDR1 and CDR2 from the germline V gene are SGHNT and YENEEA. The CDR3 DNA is TGTGCCAGCAGCGTCTTGAGGGGGGGCCGCGAGCAGTACTTC. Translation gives CASSVLRGGREQYF. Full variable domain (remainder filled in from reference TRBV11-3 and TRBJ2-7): EAGVVQSPRYKIIEKKQPVAFWCNPISGHNTLYWYLQNLGQGPELLIRYENEEAVDDSQLPKDRFSAERLKGVDSTLKIQPAELGDSAVYLCASSVLRGGREQYFGPGTRLTVT.

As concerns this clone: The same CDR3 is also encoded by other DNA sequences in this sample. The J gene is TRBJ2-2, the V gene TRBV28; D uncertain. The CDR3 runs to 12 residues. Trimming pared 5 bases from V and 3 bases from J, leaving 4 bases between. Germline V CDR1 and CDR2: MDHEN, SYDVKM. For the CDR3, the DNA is TGTGCCAGCAGTCCATACACCGGGGAGCTGTTTTTT. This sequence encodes CASSPYTGELFF.